The rows below give T cell receptor beta chains drawn from one sample of a study of shared T cell receptors in the human thymus. Clones were read by immunoSEQ multiplex PCR, and TCRdb kept only the in-frame ones, dropping some. In the table there are 450,000 to 650,000 clones, approximately 80% of which are singletons. These sequences were also reported in another study, on human thymus T cells.

Sequencing was carried out using thymocytes. The receptors stem from a boy less than two years old with a congenital heart defect. CDR3s include the opening cysteine and the closing phenylalanine or tryptophan. Fields, in order: J gene, V gene, CDR3 protein.

j_gene: TRBJ2-3
v_gene: TRBV6-5
CDR3aa: CASRRRDRATQYF

j_gene: TRBJ2-7
v_gene: TRBV7-2
CDR3aa: CASSSPPAASGTSSYEQYF

j_gene: TRBJ1-4
v_gene: TRBV15
CDR3aa: CATSRDQSGRNEKLFF

j_gene: TRBJ1-2
v_gene: TRBV2
CDR3aa: CASTGQGDVRYGYTF

j_gene: TRBJ1-3
v_gene: TRBV29-1
CDR3aa: CSVEGAGGDGNTIYF

j_gene: TRBJ2-7
v_gene: TRBV6-5
CDR3aa: CASSYSGLAGVYEQYF

j_gene: TRBJ1-3
v_gene: TRBV21-1
CDR3aa: CASSKAEGTASSGNTIYF

j_gene: TRBJ2-1
v_gene: TRBV4-3
CDR3aa: CASSQGLAGNEQFF

j_gene: TRBJ2-7
v_gene: TRBV27
CDR3aa: CASSPGRGYEQYF

j_gene: TRBJ1-2
v_gene: TRBV11-2
CDR3aa: CASSHPVGAGSYGYTF

j_gene: TRBJ2-7
v_gene: TRBV14
CDR3aa: CASSPSTGTYAQYF

j_gene: TRBJ2-1
v_gene: TRBV5-1
CDR3aa: CASSLELADEQFF

j_gene: TRBJ2-3
v_gene: TRBV28
CDR3aa: CASSLAEGPDTQYF

j_gene: TRBJ2-3
v_gene: TRBV4-1
CDR3aa: CASSQDQFLDVTDTQYF

j_gene: TRBJ1-5
v_gene: TRBV19
CDR3aa: CASSIGERQLGGNQPQHF

j_gene: TRBJ1-1
v_gene: TRBV11-2
CDR3aa: CASSRKGRGTEAFF

j_gene: TRBJ1-5
v_gene: TRBV10-1
CDR3aa: CASSPGSNQPQHF

j_gene: TRBJ2-1
v_gene: TRBV11-2
CDR3aa: CASSMQFSSYNEQFF

j_gene: TRBJ1-3
v_gene: TRBV4-1
CDR3aa: CASSQDGDRGSSGNTIYF

j_gene: TRBJ1-2
v_gene: TRBV7-2
CDR3aa: CASSLHRQFYTF

j_gene: TRBJ1-3
v_gene: TRBV2
CDR3aa: CASETFSGNTIYF

j_gene: TRBJ1-4
v_gene: TRBV4-2
CDR3aa: CASSQEVEPAGQGKATNEKLFF

j_gene: TRBJ2-7
v_gene: TRBV9
CDR3aa: CASSGTGTSKYEQYF

j_gene: TRBJ2-1
v_gene: TRBV6-4
CDR3aa: CASPRPGLAGGNEQFF

j_gene: TRBJ2-1
v_gene: TRBV14
CDR3aa: CASSQGLAGFNEQFF

j_gene: TRBJ2-5
v_gene: TRBV11-2
CDR3aa: CASRLGRTTETQYF

j_gene: TRBJ2-3
v_gene: TRBV7-2
CDR3aa: CASSFHGRGADTQYF

j_gene: TRBJ2-7
v_gene: TRBV27
CDR3aa: CASSLGEGRSYEQYF

j_gene: TRBJ2-5
v_gene: TRBV2
CDR3aa: CASSEALRLSGEPQETQYF

j_gene: TRBJ2-7
v_gene: TRBV4-3
CDR3aa: CASSQGNRVLYEQYF

j_gene: TRBJ2-7
v_gene: TRBV19
CDR3aa: CASSPGHARGEQYF

j_gene: TRBJ2-7
v_gene: TRBV5-6
CDR3aa: CASSFRREASYEQYF

j_gene: TRBJ2-7
v_gene: TRBV7-9
CDR3aa: CASSPTGTSGRAPYEQYF

j_gene: TRBJ2-1
v_gene: TRBV19
CDR3aa: CASSLGGSRIYNEQFF

j_gene: TRBJ2-3
v_gene: TRBV29-1
CDR3aa: CSVGSGRRDTQYF

j_gene: TRBJ2-6
v_gene: TRBV19
CDR3aa: CASMEGLLGANVLTF

j_gene: TRBJ2-5
v_gene: TRBV29-1
CDR3aa: CSALGLAGAPQETQYF

j_gene: TRBJ1-5
v_gene: TRBV18
CDR3aa: CASSNGQGNSNQPQHF

j_gene: TRBJ2-2
v_gene: TRBV4-1
CDR3aa: CASSQVPAEAGGELFF

j_gene: TRBJ2-7
v_gene: TRBV4-3
CDR3aa: CASSPRAGQPYEQYF

j_gene: TRBJ2-1
v_gene: TRBV6-1
CDR3aa: CASSEVPGGEQFF

j_gene: TRBJ2-7
v_gene: TRBV27
CDR3aa: CASRRILAGGYEQYF

j_gene: TRBJ2-5
v_gene: TRBV28
CDR3aa: CASSSTQQETQYF

j_gene: TRBJ2-1
v_gene: TRBV7-9
CDR3aa: CASSVTSWETIYNEQFF

j_gene: TRBJ1-1
v_gene: TRBV7-9
CDR3aa: CASSSLDRADTEAFF

j_gene: TRBJ2-7
v_gene: TRBV5-1
CDR3aa: CASTLQYF

j_gene: TRBJ2-1
v_gene: TRBV5-1
CDR3aa: CASSIGLAGGSYNEQFF

j_gene: TRBJ1-4
v_gene: TRBV6-6
CDR3aa: CASSYTRDRDEKLFF

j_gene: TRBJ2-7
v_gene: TRBV10-3
CDR3aa: CAAGSYEQYF

j_gene: TRBJ2-1
v_gene: TRBV11-1
CDR3aa: CASSLKAGVGNEQFF

j_gene: TRBJ1-5
v_gene: TRBV4-1
CDR3aa: CASSLGGDGKGNQPQHF

j_gene: TRBJ1-5
v_gene: TRBV5-1
CDR3aa: CASSLGPGVQPQHF

j_gene: TRBJ2-5
v_gene: TRBV6-1
CDR3aa: CASSEANWWEARGTQYF

j_gene: TRBJ2-7
v_gene: TRBV6-5
CDR3aa: CASSYTPLAALYEQYF